A single TCR beta chain is shown here with its context. The antigen is not known. Sequencing used immunoSEQ multiplex PCR; TCRdb keeps in-frame clones, though not all of them. The sample contains about 160,000 clones, about 88% of which appear only once. The donors were part of the validation cohort, which consisted of about 120 subjects and was separate from the first cohort of roughly 620 subjects. The sample is drawn from a study of cytomegalovirus exposure and HLA in healthy donors. Study-wide background: The roughly 120 validation repertoires, a later analysis reported, used the same platform as the roughly 660 repertoires from the first cohort. General study findings and limits: Cytomegalovirus-associated TCR beta chains were listed, numbering some 170. For cytomegalovirus status, the classifier reportedly gave diagnoses with high specificity and sensitivity.

The germline CDR1 and CDR2 sequences are MNHEY and SVGAGI. V lost 3 bases and J 4 bases, leaving 15 bases between the germline ends. The CDR3 covers 15 residues. The chain employs TRBV6-5 and TRBJ1-2, with D tentatively TRBD1 (6 bases). The material sequenced was PBMCs. The origin of this receptor is a woman aged 18-29 years in good health and CMV-seronegative. In nucleotides, the CDR3 is TGTGCCAGCAGTTATACAGGGAGGGACCTCTATGGCTACACCTTC. Residues: CASSYTGRDLYGYTF.